The rows below give T cell receptor beta chains drawn from one sample of a study of graft-versus-host responses after intestinal transplantation. Sequencing was performed with immunoSEQ multiplex PCR; in TCRdb, only in-frame clones are kept and a portion is missing. The sample contains about 7,400 clones, about 63% of which appear only once. Sequences were derived from ileum tissue, sampled roughly 50 days after transplant. These receptors all stem from a human patient who received an intestinal transplant, so some T cells may come from the graft donor. Each CDR3 is given with its conserved first and last residue. Fields, in order: D gene, clone size, V gene, J gene, CDR3 DNA, CDR3 protein. The D gene is left open where the match is weak. Rows give clone size only sometimes, using once, few, many, or a class for an expanded clone.

d_call: TRBD1
clone_size: -
v_call: TRBV28
j_call: TRBJ2-2
cdr3_nt: TGTGCCAGCAGGGGACAGGGTTGGTCCGGGGAGCTGTTTTTT
cdr3_aa: CASRGQGWSGELFF

d_call: -
clone_size: -
v_call: TRBV27
j_call: TRBJ1-2
cdr3_nt: TGTGCCAGCAGTTTATCTGCCCCCGGGACAACTAGCTATGGCTACACCTTC
cdr3_aa: CASSLSAPGTTSYGYTF

d_call: TRBD1
clone_size: -
v_call: TRBV28
j_call: TRBJ1-6
cdr3_nt: TGTGCCAGCAGTTCCCTACAGGGGGCAAGGTCACCCCTCCACTTT
cdr3_aa: CASSSLQGARSPLHF

d_call: -
clone_size: -
v_call: TRBV15
j_call: TRBJ1-5
cdr3_nt: TGTGCCACCGGTCCCGGGACTATGGTTCAGCCCCAGCATTTT
cdr3_aa: CATGPGTMVQPQHF

d_call: -
clone_size: -
v_call: TRBV6-5
j_call: TRBJ2-2
cdr3_nt: TGTGCCAGCAGTTACGTCGGGACTGTGAACACCGGGGAGCTGTTTTTT
cdr3_aa: CASSYVGTVNTGELFF

d_call: -
clone_size: -
v_call: TRBV10-1
j_call: TRBJ2-5
cdr3_nt: TGCGCCAGCAGGGATAGGCCGACAATGACTAGACAAGAGACCCAGTACTTC
cdr3_aa: CASRDRPTMTRQETQYF

d_call: -
clone_size: few
v_call: TRBV6-5
j_call: TRBJ1-1
cdr3_nt: TGTGCCAGCAGTTACGGCAGGGTAGGAACTGAAGCTTTCTTT
cdr3_aa: CASSYGRVGTEAFF

d_call: -
clone_size: -
v_call: TRBV28
j_call: TRBJ1-4
cdr3_nt: TGTGCCAGCAGTTTTGGGGGGGAGGTTAATGAAAAACTGTTTTTT
cdr3_aa: CASSFGGEVNEKLFF

d_call: -
clone_size: few
v_call: TRBV7-7
j_call: TRBJ2-3
cdr3_nt: TGTGCTAGCAGCTTGGCCTTCTCGAACACAGATACGCAGTATTTT
cdr3_aa: CASSLAFSNTDTQYF

d_call: -
clone_size: -
v_call: TRBV18
j_call: TRBJ2-3
cdr3_nt: TGTGCCAGCTCACCCGCAGATACGCAGTATTTT
cdr3_aa: CASSPADTQYF

d_call: TRBD1
clone_size: -
v_call: TRBV5-6
j_call: TRBJ2-1
cdr3_nt: TGTGCCAGCAGCTTGTTTCGCAGTGGACAGGCCTACAATGAGCAGTTCTTC
cdr3_aa: CASSLFRSGQAYNEQFF

d_call: -
clone_size: few
v_call: TRBV6-6
j_call: TRBJ1-1
cdr3_nt: TGTGCCAGCAGACCACTACGGGAAAACACTGAAGCTTTCTTT
cdr3_aa: CASRPLRENTEAFF

d_call: -
clone_size: -
v_call: TRBV28
j_call: TRBJ1-1
cdr3_nt: TGTGCCAGCAGTACCGCGCGGAGCAACACTGAAGCTTTCTTT
cdr3_aa: CASSTARSNTEAFF

d_call: -
clone_size: -
v_call: TRBV7-6
j_call: TRBJ2-5
cdr3_nt: TGTGCCAGCCAGCGACGGGACTCCCAAGAGACCCAGTACTTC
cdr3_aa: CASQRRDSQETQYF

d_call: TRBD2
clone_size: -
v_call: TRBV7-2
j_call: TRBJ2-3
cdr3_nt: TGTGCCAGCAGCTTAGTGGCTAGCGGGGGAACAGATACGCAGTATTTT
cdr3_aa: CASSLVASGGTDTQYF

d_call: -
clone_size: -
v_call: TRBV27
j_call: TRBJ1-1
cdr3_nt: TGTGCCAGCAGCTTCCGCTCGACAGGATTGAACACTGAAGCTTTCTTT
cdr3_aa: CASSFRSTGLNTEAFF

d_call: -
clone_size: -
v_call: TRBV2
j_call: TRBJ1-5
cdr3_nt: TGTGCCGCCAGGGTCCAGGCCGATCAGCCCCAGCATTTT
cdr3_aa: CAARVQADQPQHF

d_call: -
clone_size: few
v_call: TRBV6-1
j_call: TRBJ1-5
cdr3_nt: TGTGCCAGCAGTGAACCAGGCAGCAATCAGCCCCAGCATTTT
cdr3_aa: CASSEPGSNQPQHF

d_call: -
clone_size: few
v_call: TRBV6-5
j_call: TRBJ1-5
cdr3_nt: TGTGCCAGCAGTTTATCAGGGGCAGGGGTTTATCAGCCCCAGCATTTT
cdr3_aa: CASSLSGAGVYQPQHF

d_call: -
clone_size: -
v_call: TRBV28
j_call: TRBJ2-5
cdr3_nt: TGTGCCAGCAGTCCCTCCTGGCGGGGTCAAGAGACCCAGTACTTC
cdr3_aa: CASSPSWRGQETQYF

d_call: -
clone_size: -
v_call: TRBV25-1
j_call: TRBJ2-5
cdr3_nt: TGTGCCAGCAGTGAATTTAGTAACGCTCTCCAAGAGACCCAGTACTTC
cdr3_aa: CASSEFSNALQETQYF

d_call: -
clone_size: -
v_call: TRBV4-2
j_call: TRBJ1-1
cdr3_nt: TGTGCCAGCAGTCTCGGAGGGGTGAACACTGAAGCTTTCTTT
cdr3_aa: CASSLGGVNTEAFF

d_call: -
clone_size: -
v_call: TRBV5-1
j_call: TRBJ1-1
cdr3_nt: TGCGCCAGCAGCTTGGTTGTGGCGAACACTGAAGCTTTCTTT
cdr3_aa: CASSLVVANTEAFF

d_call: TRBD2
clone_size: -
v_call: TRBV27
j_call: TRBJ2-1
cdr3_nt: TGTGCCAGCAGTTTTTCCCCCCTAGCGGGGGCTATCTCCTACAATGAGCAGTTCTTC
cdr3_aa: CASSFSPLAGAISYNEQFF

d_call: TRBD1
clone_size: -
v_call: TRBV15
j_call: TRBJ1-1
cdr3_nt: TGTGCCACCAGCGCCTACAGGGGAATGAACACTGAAGCTTTCTTT
cdr3_aa: CATSAYRGMNTEAFF

d_call: TRBD1
clone_size: few
v_call: TRBV6-5
j_call: TRBJ2-2
cdr3_nt: TGTGCCAGCGGAAAGGGACAGGGGACCGGGGAGCTGTTTTTT
cdr3_aa: CASGKGQGTGELFF

d_call: -
clone_size: -
v_call: TRBV27
j_call: TRBJ2-3
cdr3_nt: TGTGCCAGCAGTTCTATGCGGACTGTAGAAAGCACAGATACGCAGTATTTT
cdr3_aa: CASSSMRTVESTDTQYF

d_call: TRBD1
clone_size: -
v_call: TRBV5-1
j_call: TRBJ1-2
cdr3_nt: TGCGCCAGCAGCACTGGATTAAGGACAGGCTATGGCTACACCTTC
cdr3_aa: CASSTGLRTGYGYTF

d_call: TRBD2
clone_size: -
v_call: TRBV6-4
j_call: TRBJ2-1
cdr3_nt: TGTGCCAGCAGCCCCCGCGGGGGGCCCTACAATGAGCAGTTCTTC
cdr3_aa: CASSPRGGPYNEQFF

d_call: -
clone_size: -
v_call: TRBV5-4
j_call: TRBJ2-5
cdr3_nt: TGTGCCAGCAGCTTGAATATAGCGGCATTTGGGGAGACCCAGTACTTC
cdr3_aa: CASSLNIAAFGETQYF

d_call: -
clone_size: -
v_call: TRBV25-1
j_call: TRBJ1-6
cdr3_nt: TGTGCCAGCAGGAAGACACAGGGTAATTCACCCCTCCACTTT
cdr3_aa: CASRKTQGNSPLHF

d_call: -
clone_size: -
v_call: TRBV7-3
j_call: TRBJ1-6
cdr3_nt: TGTGCCAGCAGCCTAGATGGACTTTATAATTCACCCCTCCACTTT
cdr3_aa: CASSLDGLYNSPLHF

d_call: TRBD2
clone_size: -
v_call: TRBV9
j_call: TRBJ2-3
cdr3_nt: TGTGCCAGCAGCGTAGTGCTAGCGGGGGGCACAGATACGCAGTATTTT
cdr3_aa: CASSVVLAGGTDTQYF

d_call: TRBD2
clone_size: -
v_call: TRBV9
j_call: TRBJ2-2
cdr3_nt: TGTGCCAGCAGCCCCCGTCTACTAGCGGAGGGCACTAACACCGGGGAGCTGTTTTTT
cdr3_aa: CASSPRLLAEGTNTGELFF

d_call: TRBD1
clone_size: -
v_call: TRBV9
j_call: TRBJ1-6
cdr3_nt: TGTGCCAGCAGCGTGGGACAGACCTATAATTCACCCCTCCACTTT
cdr3_aa: CASSVGQTYNSPLHF

d_call: -
clone_size: large
v_call: TRBV6-4
j_call: TRBJ1-6
cdr3_nt: TGTGCCAGCAGTGACCAGGGTGGTAATTCACCCCTCCACTTT
cdr3_aa: CASSDQGGNSPLHF

d_call: TRBD1
clone_size: few
v_call: TRBV5-6
j_call: TRBJ2-1
cdr3_nt: TGTGCCAGCAGCCGGACAGGGGATAATGGGTACAATGAGCAGTTCTTC
cdr3_aa: CASSRTGDNGYNEQFF

d_call: TRBD2
clone_size: -
v_call: TRBV11-2
j_call: TRBJ2-3
cdr3_nt: TGTGCCAGCAGTTCGGGACTAAAAACAGATACGCAGTATTTT
cdr3_aa: CASSSGLKTDTQYF

d_call: TRBD2
clone_size: -
v_call: TRBV6-6
j_call: TRBJ2-5
cdr3_nt: TGTGCCAGCAGTTATCCGGGACTAGCGGAAGAGACCCAGTACTTC
cdr3_aa: CASSYPGLAEETQYF

d_call: -
clone_size: -
v_call: TRBV7-9
j_call: TRBJ2-1
cdr3_nt: TGTGCCAGCAGCTCGGACACCGGGACACCATACAATGAGCAGTTCTTC
cdr3_aa: CASSSDTGTPYNEQFF

d_call: TRBD1
clone_size: few
v_call: TRBV5-1
j_call: TRBJ1-4
cdr3_nt: TGCGCCAGCAGCTCCACGACAGGGACCTTTGAAAAACTGTTTTTT
cdr3_aa: CASSSTTGTFEKLFF

d_call: -
clone_size: -
v_call: TRBV5-1
j_call: TRBJ1-5
cdr3_nt: TGCGCCAGCAGAGAAGACACCAGCTCGTTTCAGCCCCAGCATTTT
cdr3_aa: CASREDTSSFQPQHF

d_call: TRBD1
clone_size: -
v_call: TRBV30
j_call: TRBJ1-1
cdr3_nt: TGTGCCTGGAGTGTAAAAAGGGGGACCGGGACAGGGATATGGGCTTTCTTT
cdr3_aa: CAWSVKRGTGTGIWAFF